This T cell receptor (beta chain) was documented in a study of control samples from healthy donors and cancer patients. The protocol was immunoSEQ multiplex PCR, while the TCRdb copy is restricted to in-frame clones and leaves out a portion. The repertoire holds some 65,000 clones, 75% to 90% seen once, with 2.9% in the top ten. The CDR3 is 12 amino acids. Germline-derived CDR1 and CDR2 are LNHDA and SQIVND (reference sequence). The ends were cut back, 2 bases at V and 5 bases at J, with 6 bases in the middle. The chain has TRBV19 and TRBJ2-5, with unresolved D. Sequenced: PBMCs. The receptor's source is a woman in her fifties or sixties with lung cancer. The CDR3 sequence is CASSISGETQYF. The CDR3 coding sequence is TGTGCCAGTAGTATATCCGGGGAGACCCAGTACTTC.